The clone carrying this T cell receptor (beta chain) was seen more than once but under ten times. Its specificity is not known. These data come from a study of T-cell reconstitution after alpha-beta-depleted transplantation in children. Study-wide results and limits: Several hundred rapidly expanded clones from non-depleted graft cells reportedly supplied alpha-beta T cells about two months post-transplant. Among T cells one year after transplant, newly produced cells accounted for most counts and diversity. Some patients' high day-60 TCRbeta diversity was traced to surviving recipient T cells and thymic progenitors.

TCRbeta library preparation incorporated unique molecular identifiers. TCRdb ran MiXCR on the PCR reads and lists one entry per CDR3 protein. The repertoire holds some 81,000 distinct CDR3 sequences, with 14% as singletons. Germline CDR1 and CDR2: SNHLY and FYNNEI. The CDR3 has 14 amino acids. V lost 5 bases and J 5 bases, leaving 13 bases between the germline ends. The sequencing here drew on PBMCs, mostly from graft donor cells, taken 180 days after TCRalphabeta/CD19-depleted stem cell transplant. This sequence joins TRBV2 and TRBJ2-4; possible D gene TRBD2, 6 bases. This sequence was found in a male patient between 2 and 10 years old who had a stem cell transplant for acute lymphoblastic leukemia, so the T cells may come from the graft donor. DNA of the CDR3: TGTGCCAGCAGTACTACTAGCTGGGAAAACATTCAGTACTTC. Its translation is CASSTTSWENIQYF.